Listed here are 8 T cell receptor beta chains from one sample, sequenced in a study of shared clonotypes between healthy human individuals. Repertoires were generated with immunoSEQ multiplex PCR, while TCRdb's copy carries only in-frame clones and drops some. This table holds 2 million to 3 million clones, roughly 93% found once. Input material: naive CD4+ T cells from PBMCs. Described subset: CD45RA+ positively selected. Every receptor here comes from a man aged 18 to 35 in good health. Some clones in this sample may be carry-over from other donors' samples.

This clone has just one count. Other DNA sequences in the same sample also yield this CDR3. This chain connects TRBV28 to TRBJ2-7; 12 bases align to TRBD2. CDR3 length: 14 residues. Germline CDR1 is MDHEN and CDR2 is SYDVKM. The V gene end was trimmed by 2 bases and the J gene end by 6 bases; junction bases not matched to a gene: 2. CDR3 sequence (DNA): TGTGCCAGCAGTTTACTAGCGGGAGGGCGCGAGCAGTACTTC. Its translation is CASSLLAGGREQYF. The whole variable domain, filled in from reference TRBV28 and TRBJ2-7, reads DVKVTQSSRYLVKRTGEKVFLECVQDMDHENMFWYRQDPGLGLRLIYFSYDVKMKEKGDIPEGYSVSREKKERFSLILESASTNQTSMYLCASSLLAGGREQYFGPGTRLTVT.

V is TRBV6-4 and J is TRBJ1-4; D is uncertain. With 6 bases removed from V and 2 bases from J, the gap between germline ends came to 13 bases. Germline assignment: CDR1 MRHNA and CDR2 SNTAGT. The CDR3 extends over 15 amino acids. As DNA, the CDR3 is TGTGCCAGCAGACCCAACAGAGCGACTAATGAAAAACTGTTTTTT. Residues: CASRPNRATNEKLFF.

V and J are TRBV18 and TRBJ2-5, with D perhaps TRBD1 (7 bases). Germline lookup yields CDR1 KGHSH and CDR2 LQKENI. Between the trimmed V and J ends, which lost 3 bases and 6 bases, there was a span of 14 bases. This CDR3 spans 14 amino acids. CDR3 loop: CASSPVAGGQTQYF. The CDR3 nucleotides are TGTGCCAGCTCACCGGTAGCAGGGGGGCAGACCCAGTACTTC.

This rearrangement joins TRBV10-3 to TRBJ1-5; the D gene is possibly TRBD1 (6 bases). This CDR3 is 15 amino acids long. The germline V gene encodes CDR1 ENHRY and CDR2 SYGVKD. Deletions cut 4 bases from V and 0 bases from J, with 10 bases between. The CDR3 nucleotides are TGTGCCATCAGTGGGGACACGCATAGCAATCAGCCCCAGCATTTT. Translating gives CAISGDTHSNQPQHF.

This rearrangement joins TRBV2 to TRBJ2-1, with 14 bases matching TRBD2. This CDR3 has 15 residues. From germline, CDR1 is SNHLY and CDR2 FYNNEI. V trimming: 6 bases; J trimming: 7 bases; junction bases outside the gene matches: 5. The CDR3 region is CASSKGTSGGNEQFF. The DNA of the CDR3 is TGTGCCAGCAGCAAAGGGACTAGCGGGGGTAATGAGCAGTTCTTC.

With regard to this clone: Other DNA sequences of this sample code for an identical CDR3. Written as DNA, the CDR3 is TGTGCCAGCAGCGTAGGGGGGACAGAAGGAACTGAAGCTTTCTTT. Protein: CASSVGGTEGTEAFF. This chain connects TRBV9 to TRBJ1-1; TRBD1 matches 7 bases. This CDR3 region has 15 residues. Germline CDR1 is SGDLS and CDR2 is YYNGEE. J was trimmed by 5 bases and V by 0 bases; bases with no gene match: 7.

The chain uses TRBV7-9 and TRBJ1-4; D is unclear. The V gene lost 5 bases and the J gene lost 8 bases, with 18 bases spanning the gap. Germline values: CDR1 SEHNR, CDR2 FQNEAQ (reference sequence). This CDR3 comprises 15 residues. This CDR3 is CASSRARGAGEKLFF. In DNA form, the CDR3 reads TGTGCCAGCAGCCGTGCGCGGGGAGCGGGAGAAAAACTGTTTTTT.

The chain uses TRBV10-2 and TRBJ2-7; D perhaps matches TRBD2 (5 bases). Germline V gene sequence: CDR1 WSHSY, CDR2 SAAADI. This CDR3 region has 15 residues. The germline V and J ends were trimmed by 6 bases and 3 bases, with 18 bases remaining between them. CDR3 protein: CASSRPAEAGYEQYF. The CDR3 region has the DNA TGCGCCAGCAGCCGACCCGCGGAGGCGGGCTACGAGCAGTACTTC.